The 20 T cell receptor beta chains below all came from one sample that was sequenced in a study of blood T cell repertoires in COVID-19. The repertoire was sequenced with immunoSEQ multiplex PCR; TCRdb's copy has only in-frame clones and lacks some. This sample has 360,000 or so clones; roughly 89% occur once, and the top ten carry about 6.5%. Sequenced sample: peripheral blood. The receptors come from a man younger than 35 with active or convalescent COVID-19.

The chain has TRBV11-2 and TRBJ1-5; D not resolved. The CDR3 length is 15 residues. Germline-derived CDR1 and CDR2 are SGHAT and FQNNGV. Trimming removed 0 bases from V and 4 bases from J, with 10 bases in between. Here the CDR3 reads CASSLDSAWNQPQHF. The DNA of the CDR3 is TGTGCCAGCAGCTTAGATAGCGCGTGGAATCAGCCCCAGCATTTT.

This clone has only one observation. V gene TRBV19 combines with J gene TRBJ2-7; 10 nucleotides line up with TRBD1. The trim removed 3 bases at V and 6 bases at J, leaving 5 bases unmatched. The CDR3 extends over 14 amino acids. The germline V gene encodes CDR1 LNHDA and CDR2 SQIVND (reference sequence). The CDR3 DNA follows: TGTGCCAGTAGTATTATGTGGACAGGGGGCGAGCAGTACTTC. Amino acid sequence: CASSIMWTGGEQYF.

This chain links TRBV7-2 with TRBJ2-1; possible D gene TRBD1, 5 bases. Germline assignment: CDR1 SGHTA and CDR2 FQGNSA. The CDR3 is made up of 12 amino acids. Trimming shortened V by 6 bases and J by 7 bases, and 10 bases separated the two germline ends. The CDR3 reads CASRDDSNEQFF. The CDR3 DNA reads TGTGCCAGCAGGGACGACAGTAATGAGCAGTTCTTC.

The genes are TRBV6-5 and TRBJ1-1; D might be TRBD1 (6 bases). CDR3 size: 15 residues. Looked up from germline, CDR1 is MNHEY and CDR2 is SVGAGI. V lost 7 bases to trimming and J lost 1 base, with 16 bases between them. Here the CDR3 DNA reads TGTGCCAGCACACGCGCCGGGACATCGAACACTGAAGCTTTCTTT. Translation gives CASTRAGTSNTEAFF.

V is TRBV6-2 or TRBV6-3 and J is TRBJ2-3; no reliable D call. Trimming cost V 5 bases and J 1 base, with 10 bases left between them. Germline V gene sequence: CDR1 MNHEY, CDR2 SVGEGT. This CDR3 has 14 amino acids. CDR3 DNA sequence: TGTGCCAGCAGTCGAAGGCAGGGCACAGATACGCAGTATTTT. Translated, it gives CASSRRQGTDTQYF.

This clone was seen a single time. The chain recombines TRBV27 with TRBJ2-7; 8 positions match TRBD2. This CDR3 has 13 amino acids. V trimming: 6 bases; J trimming: 4 bases; junction bases outside the gene matches: 5. Germline lookup yields CDR1 MNHEY and CDR2 SMNVEV (reference sequence). For the CDR3, the DNA is TGTGCCAGCAGGTTGGGCGGGGGGTACGAGCAGTACTTC. Protein sequence: CASRLGGGYEQYF.

This chain joins TRBV28 and TRBJ2-7, with D possibly matching TRBD2 (7 bases). V was shortened by 7 bases and J by 1 base, with 14 bases between the two germline ends. This CDR3 has 14 amino acids. Germline loops: CDR1 MDHEN, CDR2 SYDVKM. The CDR3 sequence is CASKGGLASYEQYF. For the CDR3, the DNA is TGTGCCAGCAAGGGGGGGTTGGCGTCCTACGAGCAGTACTTC.

The chain carries TRBV3-1 (or the pseudogene TRBV3-2) and TRBJ2-7, with no clear D. CDR3 size: 13 residues. In germline, CDR1 is LGHDT, CDR2 YNNKEL (reference sequence). The ends were cut back, 4 bases at V and 3 bases at J, with 10 bases in the middle. The CDR3 here is CASSRFQIYEQYF. CDR3 nucleotide sequence: TGTGCCAGCAGCCGCTTCCAGATCTACGAGCAGTACTTC.

This sequence joins TRBV6-5 and TRBJ2-1; D possibly corresponds to TRBD2 (5 bases). V gave up 7 bases and J gave up 0 bases, with 13 bases separating them. Germline lookup yields CDR1 MNHEY and CDR2 SVGAGI. This CDR3 comprises 15 residues. CDR3 sequence: CASTTIARSYNEQFF. In DNA, the CDR3 is TGTGCCAGCACCACCATAGCGCGCTCCTACAATGAGCAGTTCTTC.

The chain joins TRBV2 to TRBJ2-7; TRBD1 agrees at 9 bases. The CDR3 consists of 14 residues. CDR1 SNHLY and CDR2 FYNNEI come from the germline V gene. Trimming at V came to 8 bases and at J to 6 bases, leaving 11 bases not matched to a gene. CDR3 in DNA: TGTGCCAGCGTAACCGGGACAGGGAAGTCCGAGCAGTACTTC. Translating gives CASVTGTGKSEQYF. The complete variable domain, with remaining parts taken from reference TRBV2 and TRBJ2-7, reads EPEVTQTPSHQVTQMGQEVILRCVPISNHLYFYWYRQILGQKVEFLVSFYNNEISEKSEIFDDQFSVERPDGSNFTLKIRSTKLEDSAMYFCASVTGTGKSEQYFGPGTRLTVT.

The rearrangement joins TRBV7-3 to TRBJ2-7, with 11 bases identical to TRBD1. CDR1 SGHTA and CDR2 FQGTGA come from the germline V gene. The V and J ends lost 6 bases and 7 bases, in that order; junction bases with no gene match: 11. The CDR3 runs 15 residues. The CDR3 DNA reads TGTGCCAGCAGTAAAGGGGAGGGACAGGGGGAAGAGCAGTACTTC. Its translation: CASSKGEGQGEEQYF.

The gene calls are TRBV19 and TRBJ2-3; 7 bases map to TRBD1. Germline V gene sequence: CDR1 LNHDA, CDR2 SQIVND (reference sequence). V gave up 8 bases and J gave up 7 bases; unmatched junction bases: 6. This CDR3 has 12 amino acids. CDR3 bases: TGTGCCAGTGCTGACAGGGCAAATACGCAGTATTTT. Translation: CASADRANTQYF.

The chain uses TRBV6-1 and TRBJ1-6; 8 nucleotides line up with TRBD1. The CDR3 is made up of 15 amino acids. Losses at the gene ends were 3 bases for V and 10 bases for J; bases not matched to a gene: 8. The germline V gene has CDR1 MNHNS and CDR2 SASEGT. CDR3 sequence (DNA): TGTGCCAGCAGTGAGCGGACAGGGATCGACTCACCCCTCCACTTT. Protein sequence: CASSERTGIDSPLHF.

The rearrangement uses TRBV7-9 and TRBJ2-5; the D is unclear. Trimming cost V 7 bases and J 5 bases, with 23 bases left between them. Germline CDR1 and CDR2: SEHNR and FQNEAQ (reference sequence). The CDR3 runs 16 residues. The CDR3 protein is CASTASTGLSVETQYF. The CDR3 region has the DNA TGTGCCAGCACCGCTTCCACGGGTCTATCGGTCGAGACCCAGTACTTC.

The rearrangement links TRBV5-3 to TRBJ2-1, with TRBD2 matching 8 bases. TRBV5-3 counts as an open reading frame of uncertain function. This CDR3 is 14 amino acids long. V lost 4 bases to trimming and J lost 7 bases; unmatched junction nucleotides: 7. CDR3 protein: CARSPREGLNEQFF. DNA for the CDR3: TGTGCCAGAAGCCCCCGGGAGGGCCTGAATGAGCAGTTCTTC.

The chain is built from TRBV6-5 and TRBJ2-7; TRBD1 matches at 7 bases. CDR3 length: 15 residues. The germline V gene encodes CDR1 MNHEY and CDR2 SVGAGI. Trimming removed 9 bases from V and 3 bases from J; junction bases left unmatched: 14. CDR3 DNA sequence: TGTGCCAGTAGAGACGACAGGGTGTCATTCTACGAGCAGTACTTC. The encoded protein is CASRDDRVSFYEQYF.

The chain employs TRBV6-5 and TRBJ1-1, with unresolved D. This CDR3 spans 13 amino acids. V lost 5 bases and J 5 bases, leaving 12 bases between the germline ends. Germline V gene sequence: CDR1 MNHEY, CDR2 SVGAGI. CDR3 bases: TGTGCCAGCAGTACGGAGGTTAATACTGAAGCTTTCTTT. Residues: CASSTEVNTEAFF.

The gene calls are TRBV28 and TRBJ1-1; unclear D gene. Germline assignment: CDR1 MDHEN and CDR2 SYDVKM. Trimming left V 5 bases short and J 6 bases short, with 10 bases between. The CDR3 length is 12 residues. The CDR3 region is CASSEGLAEAFF. The CDR3 DNA reads as TGTGCCAGCAGTGAAGGACTGGCTGAAGCTTTCTTT. Full variable domain (missing parts from reference TRBV28 and TRBJ1-1): DVKVTQSSRYLVKRTGEKVFLECVQDMDHENMFWYRQDPGLGLRLIYFSYDVKMKEKGDIPEGYSVSREKKERFSLILESASTNQTSMYLCASSEGLAEAFFGQGTRLTVV.

The chain combines TRBV15 with TRBJ1-2; TRBD1 matches at 7 bases. V was clipped by 4 bases and J by 4 bases; unmatched bases: 9. CDR1 is LNHNV, CDR2 YYDKDF, per germline (reference sequence). The CDR3 runs to 15 residues. CDR3: CATSITPTGIYGYTF. Written as DNA, the CDR3 is TGTGCCACCAGCATCACCCCGACAGGGATCTATGGCTACACCTTC.

The V call is TRBV5-6, the J call TRBJ1-6; D ambiguous. V was pared by 0 bases and J by 0 bases, with 10 bases between. Germline CDR1 and CDR2: SGHDT and YYEEEE. The CDR3 has 17 amino acids. The CDR3 coding sequence is TGTGCCAGCAGCTTGGGTTTCTGGAGCTCCTATAATTCACCCCTCCACTTT. Residues: CASSLGFWSSYNSPLHF. The full variable domain, its missing parts supplied by reference TRBV5-6 and TRBJ1-6, is DAGVTQSPTHLIKTRGQQVTLRCSPKSGHDTVSWYQQALGQGPQFIFQYYEEEERQRGNFPDRFSGHQFPNYSSELNVNALLLGDSALYLCASSLGFWSSYNSPLHFGNGTRLTVT.